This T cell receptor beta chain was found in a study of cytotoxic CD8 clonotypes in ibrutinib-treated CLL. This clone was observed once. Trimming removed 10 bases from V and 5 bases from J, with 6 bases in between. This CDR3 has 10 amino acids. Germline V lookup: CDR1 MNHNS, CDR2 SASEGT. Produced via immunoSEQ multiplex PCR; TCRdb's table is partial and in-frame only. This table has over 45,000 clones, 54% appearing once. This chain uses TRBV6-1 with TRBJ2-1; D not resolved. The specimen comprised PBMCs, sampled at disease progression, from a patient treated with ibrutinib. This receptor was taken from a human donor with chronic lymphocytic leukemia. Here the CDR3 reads CATSNNEQFF. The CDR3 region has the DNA TGTGCCACCTCAAACAATGAGCAGTTCTTC.